Listed below are T cell receptor beta chains from one sample, sequenced in a study of shared clonotypes between healthy human individuals. Libraries were prepared by immunoSEQ multiplex PCR; TCRdb keeps only in-frame clonotypes and omits some of them. This sample yields some 2,000,000 clones, of which 95% are seen a single time; 0.13% belongs to the top ten. The sample consisted of naive CD4+ T cells sorted from blood. These receptors were obtained from a young man in good health. CDR3s include the opening cysteine and the closing phenylalanine or tryptophan. The order of the fields is CDR3 length, clone size, D gene, J gene, V gene, CDR3 protein, CDR3 DNA. A D gene is named only where the DNA matches it firmly. Size is omitted from some rows. Given values are once, few, many or a class for expanded clones.

>14|.|.|TRBJ2-2|TRBV25-1
CASSDSMPAGELFF
TGTGCCAGCAGTGATAGTATGCCGGCCGGGGAGCTGTTTTTT
>16|.|.|TRBJ2-7|TRBV21-1
CASSKKLDPSPYEQYF
TGTGCCAGCAGCAAGAAACTTGACCCGAGTCCCTACGAGCAGTACTTC
>18|.|TRBD1|TRBJ2-6|TRBV11-2
CASSLRDRGRFGANVLTF
TGTGCCAGCAGCTTAAGGGACAGGGGGCGCTTTGGGGCCAACGTCCTGACTTTC
>11|.|.|TRBJ2-1|TRBV30
CVLGGLNEQFF
TGTGTCTTGGGGGGCCTCAATGAGCAGTTCTTC
>15|.|.|TRBJ1-4|TRBV6-5
CASSRGGLTNEKLFF
TGTGCCAGCAGCCGCGGAGGGTTAACTAATGAAAAACTGTTTTTT
>16|.|.|TRBJ2-7|TRBV5-1
CASSNSPGMSSYEQYF
TGCGCCAGCAGTAACTCCCCAGGGATGAGCTCCTACGAGCAGTACTTC
>16|.|TRBD2|TRBJ2-5|TRBV7-2
CASSLLASGSGETQYF
TGTGCCAGCAGCTTACTGGCTAGCGGGAGCGGGGAGACCCAGTACTTC
>14|.|.|TRBJ2-2|TRBV6-6
CASRVGKNTGELFF
TGTGCCAGCAGAGTGGGGAAGAACACCGGGGAGCTGTTTTTT
>14|.|TRBD1|TRBJ1-3|TRBV6-1
CASSAGGMENTIYF
TGTGCCAGCAGTGCAGGGGGAATGGAGAACACCATATATTTT
>16|.|TRBD1|TRBJ1-6|TRBV6-6
CASTDPVQGVPSPLHF
TGTGCCAGCACCGATCCCGTTCAGGGGGTACCATCACCCCTCCACTTT
>14|.|.|TRBJ1-2|TRBV28
CASSYASNLYGYTF
TGTGCCAGCAGTTACGCCAGCAACCTCTATGGCTACACCTTC
>15|.|.|TRBJ1-5|TRBV7-8
CASSLGAATNQPQHF
TGTGCCAGCAGCTTAGGGGCGGCAACCAATCAGCCCCAGCATTTT
>14|.|TRBD2|TRBJ2-5|TRBV10-1
CASSLAGAQETQYF
TGCGCCAGCAGTTTAGCGGGAGCACAAGAGACCCAGTACTTC
>16|once|TRBD2|TRBJ2-3|TRBV7-9
CASRPSFSGDTDTQYF
TGTGCCAGCAGACCTAGTTTTAGCGGGGACACAGATACGCAGTATTTT
>14|.|.|TRBJ1-1|TRBV6-1
CASSDGVRVAEAFF
TGTGCCAGCAGTGACGGTGTCAGGGTGGCTGAAGCTTTCTTT
>16|.|TRBD1|TRBJ1-5|TRBV7-2
CASSLRSQGGNQPQHF
TGTGCCAGCAGCTTAAGGTCACAGGGGGGCAATCAGCCCCAGCATTTT